Sequencing of this TCR beta chain was carried out in a study of tumor-infiltrating lymphocytes in localized non-small cell lung cancer (dated by TCRdb to the early 2020s). Regarding the complete study: The cohort included patients whose samples were collected after neoadjuvant chemotherapy, as well as both smokers and never-smokers and several histologies. In total, the ICON cohort was made up of about 150 surgical patients who had localized non-small cell lung cancer and whose tumors were resected. The same patients underwent several integrated assays, with TCR sequencing performed together with flow cytometry, multiplex immunofluorescence, RNA-seq, exome sequencing and proteomics. A total of under 65 patients were part of the paired comparison of immunoSEQ T-cell fraction between tumor and uninvolved lung. Each patient provided resected tumor tissue plus uninvolved lung tissue from the same patient, with the uninvolved lung tissue described as non-adjacent to the tumor.

The CDR3 goes from the cysteine to the phenylalanine over 15 residues. Kept here is only the CDR3 DNA, which spans 45 bases and is read in frame from base 1. Relative to germline, V is 1 base shorter and J is 0 bases shorter, with 10 bases between their ends. The germline V gene gives CDR1 as SGHTA and CDR2 as FQGNSA. ICON enrollment began in 2016, and the last patient was enrolled in the second half of 2018. A subcohort of roughly 71 patients provided fresh tumor and matched uninvolved tissue for in-depth immune analyses, with TCR sequencing among those analyses. DNA isolated from bulk tissue, without cell sorting, was used for TCR sequencing. Broader findings and caveats from the paper: No difference in TCR-derived T-cell fraction was observed between the flow cytometry-defined immunotypes IM1 (good prognosis) and IM2 (poor prognosis). Because different pieces of the same tissue were used for different assays, technical variation could not be separated from intratumor heterogeneity. Since assay coverage differed from patient to patient depending on how much tissue was available, TCR sequencing was done for only a subset of the cohort. Higher T cell infiltration in tumors than in uninvolved lung tissue was supported by TCRbeta sequencing, consistent with immunofluorescence CD3 counts.

TCR sequencing with the immunoSEQ assay provided the T-cell fraction in tumor and uninvolved lung tissue. In the paper's pipeline: To analyze survival, patients were divided into a high T-cell fraction group (upper tertile) and a low T-cell fraction group (lower two tertiles), and the two groups were compared using a log-rank test. Paired tumor versus uninvolved lung differences in T-cell fraction were tested with a signed-rank test. In TCRdb, the immuneACCESS table is reduced to in-frame sequences with V and J assigned. These tables do not hold every clone; where another copy was compared, an unresolved V gene accounts for under half, and the others remain unexplained. V and J calls and clone size come straight from that table; D and trimming were deduced from the DNA. Within this sample are some 4,200 clones, with less than 70% of them counted one time only. Together, the top ten hold less than 25% of the sample.

About this clone: The clone's antigen remains unknown. No base qualities exist here, and no much larger clone lies one base off it.

Recombination linked TRBV7-2 to TRBJ2-7, with no confident D gene call. The receptor was isolated from a human donor with non-small cell lung cancer. The source material was uninvolved lung tissue not adjacent to the tumor. The CDR3 region reads CASSLEGSSSYEQYF. Read as DNA, the sequence is TGTGCCAGCAGCTTAGAGGGCTCGAGCTCCTACGAGCAGTACTTC. This CDR3, with the reference TRBV7-2 and TRBJ2-7 proteins standing in past its ends, gives the full variable domain GAGVSQSPSNKVTEKGKDVELRCDPISGHTALYWYRQSLGQGLEFLIYFQGNSAPDKSGLPSDRFSAERTGGSVSTLTIQRTQQEDSAVYLCASSLEGSSSYEQYFGPGTRLTVT.